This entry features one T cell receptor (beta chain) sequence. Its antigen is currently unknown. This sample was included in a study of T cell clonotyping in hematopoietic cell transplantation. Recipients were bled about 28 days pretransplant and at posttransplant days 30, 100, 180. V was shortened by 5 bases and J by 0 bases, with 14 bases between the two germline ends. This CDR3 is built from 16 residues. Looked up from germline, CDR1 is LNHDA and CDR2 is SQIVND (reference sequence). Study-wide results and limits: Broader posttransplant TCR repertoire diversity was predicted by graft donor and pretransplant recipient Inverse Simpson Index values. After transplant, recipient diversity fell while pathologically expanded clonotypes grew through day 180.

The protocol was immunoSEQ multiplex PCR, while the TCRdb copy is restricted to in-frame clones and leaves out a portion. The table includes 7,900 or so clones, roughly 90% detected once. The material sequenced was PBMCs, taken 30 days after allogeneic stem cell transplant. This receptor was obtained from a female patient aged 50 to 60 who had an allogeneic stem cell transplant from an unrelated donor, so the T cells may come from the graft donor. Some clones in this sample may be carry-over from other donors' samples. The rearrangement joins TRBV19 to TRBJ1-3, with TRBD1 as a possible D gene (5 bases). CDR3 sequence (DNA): TGTGCCAGTAGTCGGGGGGTTTCGAACTCTGGAAACACCATATATTTT. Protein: CASSRGVSNSGNTIYF.